The following is a T cell receptor beta chain sequence with its context. The antigen is unknown. The sample comes from a study of cytomegalovirus exposure and HLA in healthy donors. Study-wide background: From 150 million to 200 million T cells, an earlier analysis saw approximately 110 million unique TCR beta sequences. Study observations and caveats: Researchers counted around 170 TCR beta chains as cytomegalovirus-associated.

These donors, healthy bone marrow donors, were studied. In nominal health when sampled, donors likely had unrecorded immune exposures nonetheless. PCR primers comprised 60 Vbeta and 13 Jbeta primers. Clones were read by immunoSEQ multiplex PCR, and TCRdb kept only the in-frame ones, dropping some. The profile shows 100,000 to 150,000 clones, 70% to 80% of them singletons. The V and J ends lost 6 bases and 3 bases respectively, with 11 bases between them. Germline loops: CDR1 MDHEN, CDR2 SYDVKM. This CDR3 spans 14 amino acids. This receptor was taken from a man aged 40-49 years in good health and CMV-seronegative. The chain links TRBV28 to TRBJ2-2; D is unclear. Sample: PBMCs. DNA of the CDR3: TGTGCCAGCAGAGTACAGACCTACACCGGGGAGCTGTTTTTT. This translates into CASRVQTYTGELFF.